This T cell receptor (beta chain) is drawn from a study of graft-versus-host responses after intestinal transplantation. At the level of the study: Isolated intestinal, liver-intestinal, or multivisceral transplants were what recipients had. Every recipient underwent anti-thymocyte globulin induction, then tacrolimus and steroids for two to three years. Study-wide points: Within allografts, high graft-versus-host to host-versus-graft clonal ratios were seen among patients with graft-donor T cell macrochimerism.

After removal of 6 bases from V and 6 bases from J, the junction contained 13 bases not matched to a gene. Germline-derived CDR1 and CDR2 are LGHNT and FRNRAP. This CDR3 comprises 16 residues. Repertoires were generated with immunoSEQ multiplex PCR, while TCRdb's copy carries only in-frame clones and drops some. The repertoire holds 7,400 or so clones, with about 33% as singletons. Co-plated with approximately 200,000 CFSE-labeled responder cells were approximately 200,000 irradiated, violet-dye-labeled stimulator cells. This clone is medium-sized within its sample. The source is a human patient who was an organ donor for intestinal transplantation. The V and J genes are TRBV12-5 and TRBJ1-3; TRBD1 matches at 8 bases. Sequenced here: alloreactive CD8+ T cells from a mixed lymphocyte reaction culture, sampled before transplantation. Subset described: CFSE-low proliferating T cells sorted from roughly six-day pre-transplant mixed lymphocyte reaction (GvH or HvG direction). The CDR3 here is CASGPGTGILENTIYF. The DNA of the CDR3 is TGTGCTAGTGGCCCCGGGACAGGAATTCTCGAAAACACCATATATTTT.